This T cell receptor beta chain was sequenced in a study of T-cell reconstitution after alpha-beta-depleted transplantation in children. The library targeted TCRbeta and was prepared with unique molecular identifiers. TCRdb reanalysed the PCR reads using MiXCR and keeps one entry per CDR3 protein. The sample has around 200,000 distinct CDR3 sequences; about 6.3% are singletons. The CDR3 spans 18 residues. Trimming pared 5 bases from V and 0 bases from J, leaving 17 bases between. Germline CDR1 is MNHEY and CDR2 is SMNVEV (reference sequence). Only a few counts were recorded for this clonotype. The sequence was obtained from a human donor who donated a stem cell graft to a child with Wiskott-Aldrich syndrome. The sequenced sample was PBMCs from the stem cell graft donor, obtained from the stem cell graft. The chain uses TRBV27 and TRBJ1-6; D is unclear. CDR3 DNA sequence: TGTGCCAGCAGTGCGTCAGTGGGAGCGGGCTCCTATAATTCACCCCTCCACTTT. This sequence encodes CASSASVGAGSYNSPLHF.